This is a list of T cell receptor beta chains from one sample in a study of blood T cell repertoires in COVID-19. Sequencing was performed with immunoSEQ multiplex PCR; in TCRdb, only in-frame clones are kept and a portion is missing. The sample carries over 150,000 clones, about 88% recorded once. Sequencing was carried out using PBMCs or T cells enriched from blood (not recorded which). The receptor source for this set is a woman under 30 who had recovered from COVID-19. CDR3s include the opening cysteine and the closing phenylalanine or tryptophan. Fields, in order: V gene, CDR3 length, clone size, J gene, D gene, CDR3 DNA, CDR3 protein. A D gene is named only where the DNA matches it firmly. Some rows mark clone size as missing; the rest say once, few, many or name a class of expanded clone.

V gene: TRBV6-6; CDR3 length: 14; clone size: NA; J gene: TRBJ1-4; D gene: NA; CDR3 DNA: TGTGCCAGCACCCCTCGGGGAACTAATGAAAAACTGTTTTTT; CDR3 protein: CASTPRGTNEKLFF
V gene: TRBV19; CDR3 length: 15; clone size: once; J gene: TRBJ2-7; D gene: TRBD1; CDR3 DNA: TGTGCCAGTAGTATTTTGGGGACAGGGCTGTACGAGCAGTACTTC; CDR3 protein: CASSILGTGLYEQYF
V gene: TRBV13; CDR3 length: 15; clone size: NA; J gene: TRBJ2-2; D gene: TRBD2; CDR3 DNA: TGTGCCGGCAGGAAGCGGGGAGAATCTGGCGGGGAGCTGTTTTTT; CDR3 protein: CAGRKRGESGGELFF
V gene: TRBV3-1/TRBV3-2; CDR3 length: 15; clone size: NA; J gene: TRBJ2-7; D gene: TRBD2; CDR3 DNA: TGTGCCAGCAGCCTCGGACTAGCGGGAGGTTACGAGCAGTACTTC; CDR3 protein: CASSLGLAGGYEQYF
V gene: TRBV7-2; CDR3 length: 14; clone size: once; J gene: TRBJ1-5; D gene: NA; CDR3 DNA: TGTGCCAGCAGCTCAATACAGGAAGGACAGCCCCAGCATTTT; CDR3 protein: CASSSIQEGQPQHF
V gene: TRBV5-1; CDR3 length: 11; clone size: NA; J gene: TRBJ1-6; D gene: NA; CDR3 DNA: TGCGCCAGGGCCCCCTTGTGGCCCCTCCACTTT; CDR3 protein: CARAPLWPLHF
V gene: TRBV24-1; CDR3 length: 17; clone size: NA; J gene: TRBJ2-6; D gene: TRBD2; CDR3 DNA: TGTGCCACCGGGCTCGGGGGGGACCCCAAGGGGGCCAACGTCCTGACTTTC; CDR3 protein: CATGLGGDPKGANVLTF
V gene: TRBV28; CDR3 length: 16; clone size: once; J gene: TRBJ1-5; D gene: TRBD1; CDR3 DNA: TGTGCCAGCAGTTTAACGTGGGACAGGGGGTTTCAGCCCCAGCATTTT; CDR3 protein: CASSLTWDRGFQPQHF
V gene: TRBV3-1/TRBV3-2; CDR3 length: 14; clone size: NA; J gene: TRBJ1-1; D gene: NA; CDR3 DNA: TGTGCCAGCAGCCAAGAGTTAGGACAGAATGAAGCTTTCTTT; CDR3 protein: CASSQELGQNEAFF
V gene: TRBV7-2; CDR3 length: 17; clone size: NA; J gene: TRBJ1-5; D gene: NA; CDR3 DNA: TGTGCCAGCAGCTCGTCAGGACAGCTACTTAGCAATCAGCCCCAGCATTTT; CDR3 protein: CASSSSGQLLSNQPQHF
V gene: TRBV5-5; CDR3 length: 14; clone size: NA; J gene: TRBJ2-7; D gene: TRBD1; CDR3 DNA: TGTGCCAGCAGCTGGGGGACAGGGAGCTACGAGCAGTACTTC; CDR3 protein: CASSWGTGSYEQYF
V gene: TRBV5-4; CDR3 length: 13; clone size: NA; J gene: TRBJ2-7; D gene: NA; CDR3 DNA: TGTGCCAGCAGCTTAACAGGCTCCTACGAGCAGTACTTC; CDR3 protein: CASSLTGSYEQYF
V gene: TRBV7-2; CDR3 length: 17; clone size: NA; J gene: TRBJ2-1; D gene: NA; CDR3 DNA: TGTGCCAGCAGCTTCCTATTCGGCGGAAGCTCCTACAATGAGCAGTTCTTC; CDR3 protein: CASSFLFGGSSYNEQFF
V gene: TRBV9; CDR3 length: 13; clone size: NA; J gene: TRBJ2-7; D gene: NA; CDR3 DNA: TGTGCCAGCAGCACCCCCGGGGGCTACGAGCAGTACTTC; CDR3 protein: CASSTPGGYEQYF
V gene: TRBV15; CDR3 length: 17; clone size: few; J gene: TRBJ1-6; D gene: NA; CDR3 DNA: TGTGCCACCAGCGCGCAACAAGGGGAAATCTATAATTCACCCCTCCACTTT; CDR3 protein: CATSAQQGEIYNSPLHF
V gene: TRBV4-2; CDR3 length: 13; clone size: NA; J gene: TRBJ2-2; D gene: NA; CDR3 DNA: TGTGCCAGCAGCCCCGGACTCAACGGGGAGCTGTTTTTT; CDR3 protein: CASSPGLNGELFF
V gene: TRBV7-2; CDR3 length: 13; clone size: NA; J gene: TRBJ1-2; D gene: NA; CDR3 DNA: TGTGCCAGCAGCGTCAACAGGGTCCATGGCTACACCTTC; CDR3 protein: CASSVNRVHGYTF
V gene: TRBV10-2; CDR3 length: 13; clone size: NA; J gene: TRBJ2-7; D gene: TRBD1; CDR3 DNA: TGCGCCAGCATTTCCGGACAGGGCTACGAGCAGTACTTC; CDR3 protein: CASISGQGYEQYF
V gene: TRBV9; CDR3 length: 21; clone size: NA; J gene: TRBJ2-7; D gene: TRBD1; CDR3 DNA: TGTGCCAGCAGCCCCCGGGGCGGACAGGGGGCAGGGAAATCATCATCCTACGAGCAGTACTTC; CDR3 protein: CASSPRGGQGAGKSSSYEQYF
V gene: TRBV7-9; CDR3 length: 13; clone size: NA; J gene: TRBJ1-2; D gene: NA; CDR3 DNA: TGTGCCAGCAGCTTAAATGGAGACGATGGCTACACCTTC; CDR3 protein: CASSLNGDDGYTF
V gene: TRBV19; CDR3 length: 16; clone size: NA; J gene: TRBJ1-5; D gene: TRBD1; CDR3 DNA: TGTGCCACCAAAGTAGAGTCAGGGGGCTCCCTGCAGCCCCAGCATTTT; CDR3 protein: CATKVESGGSLQPQHF
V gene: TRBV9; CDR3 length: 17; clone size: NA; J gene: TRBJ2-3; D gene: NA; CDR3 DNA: TGTGCCAGCAGCGTATATCACGTCCAGGGGCCCACAGATACGCAGTATTTT; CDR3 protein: CASSVYHVQGPTDTQYF
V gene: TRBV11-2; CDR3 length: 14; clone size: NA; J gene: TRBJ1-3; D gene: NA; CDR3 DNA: TGTGCCAGCAGCTACGGGACATCTGGAAACACCATATATTTT; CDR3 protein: CASSYGTSGNTIYF
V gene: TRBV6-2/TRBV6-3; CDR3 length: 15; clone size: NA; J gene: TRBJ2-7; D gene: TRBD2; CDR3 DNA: TGTGCCAGCAGTTCCGGGACTAGCGTCCCCTACGAGCAGTACTTC; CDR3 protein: CASSSGTSVPYEQYF
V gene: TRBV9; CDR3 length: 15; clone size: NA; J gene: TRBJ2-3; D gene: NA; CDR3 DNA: TGTGCCAGCAGCGTAGCCCAGCGGGGCACAGATACGCAGTATTTT; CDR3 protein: CASSVAQRGTDTQYF
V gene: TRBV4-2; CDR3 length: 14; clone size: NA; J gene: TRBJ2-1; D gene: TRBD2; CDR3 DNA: TGTGCCAGCAGCAGGACTAGCGGGGGGGCGGAGCAGTTCTTC; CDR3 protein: CASSRTSGGAEQFF
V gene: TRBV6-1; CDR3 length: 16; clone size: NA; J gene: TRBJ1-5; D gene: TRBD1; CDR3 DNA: TGTGCCAGCAGTGGAGGGACAGGGGGCTACAGGGAGCCCCAGCATTTT; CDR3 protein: CASSGGTGGYREPQHF
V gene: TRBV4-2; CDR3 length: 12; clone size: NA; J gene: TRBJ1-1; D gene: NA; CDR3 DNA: TGTGCCAGCAGCCAAGATACATTCGGGGCTTTCTTT; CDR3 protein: CASSQDTFGAFF
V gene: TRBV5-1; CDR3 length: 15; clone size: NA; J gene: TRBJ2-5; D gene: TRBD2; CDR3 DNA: TGCGCCAGCAGCCCCGTGGCGGGGGGACAAGAGACCCAGTACTTC; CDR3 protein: CASSPVAGGQETQYF
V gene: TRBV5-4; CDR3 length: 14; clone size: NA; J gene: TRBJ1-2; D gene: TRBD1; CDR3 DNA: TGTGCCAGCAGCCCCCGGGACAGGGTGGACGGCTACACCTTC; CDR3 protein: CASSPRDRVDGYTF
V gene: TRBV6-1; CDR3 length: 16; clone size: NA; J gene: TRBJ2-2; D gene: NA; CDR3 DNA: TGTGCCAGCACTGAAAGCAGGTTTGAGAACACCGGGGAGCTGTTTTTT; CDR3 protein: CASTESRFENTGELFF
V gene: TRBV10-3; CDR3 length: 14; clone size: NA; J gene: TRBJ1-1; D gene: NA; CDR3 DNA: TGTGCCATCAGTGAATCGGGTAGCGTAACTGAAGCTTTCTTT; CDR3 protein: CAISESGSVTEAFF
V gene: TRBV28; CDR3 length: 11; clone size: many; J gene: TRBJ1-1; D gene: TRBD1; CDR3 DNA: TGTGCCAGCAGGCAACAGGGGGAGGCTTTCTTT; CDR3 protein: CASRQQGEAFF
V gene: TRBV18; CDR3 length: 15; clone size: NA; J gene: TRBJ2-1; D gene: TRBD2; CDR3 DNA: TGTGCCAGCTCGCCCGGGGGGGCCTCCTACAATGAGCAGTTCTTC; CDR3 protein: CASSPGGASYNEQFF
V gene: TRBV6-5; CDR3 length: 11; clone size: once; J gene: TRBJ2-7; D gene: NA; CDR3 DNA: TGTGCCAGCGTCTTAGCCTACGAGCAGTACTTC; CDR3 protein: CASVLAYEQYF
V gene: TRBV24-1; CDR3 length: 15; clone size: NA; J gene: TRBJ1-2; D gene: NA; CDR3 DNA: TGTGCCACCAGTGATGCGTACAGGGCTCACTATGGCTACACCTTC; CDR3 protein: CATSDAYRAHYGYTF
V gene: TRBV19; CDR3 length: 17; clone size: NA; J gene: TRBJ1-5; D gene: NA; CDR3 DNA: TGTGCCAGTAGTAAGGCCGCAGGGGTACACCTCAATCAGCCCCAGCATTTT; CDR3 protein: CASSKAAGVHLNQPQHF
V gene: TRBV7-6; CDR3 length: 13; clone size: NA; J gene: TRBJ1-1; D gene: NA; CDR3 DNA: TGTGCCAGCACCTCGGGGGGAAACAGTGAAGCTTTCTTT; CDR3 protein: CASTSGGNSEAFF
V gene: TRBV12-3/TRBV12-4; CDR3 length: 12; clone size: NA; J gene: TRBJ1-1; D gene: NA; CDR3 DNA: TGTGCCAGCAGTTTTAGTCGAGGCGAAGCTTTCTTT; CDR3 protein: CASSFSRGEAFF
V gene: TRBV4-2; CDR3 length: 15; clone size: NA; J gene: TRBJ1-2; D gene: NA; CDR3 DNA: TGTGCCAGCAGCCAAGATTTCGGCAGCGAATACCGGTACACCTTC; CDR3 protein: CASSQDFGSEYRYTF
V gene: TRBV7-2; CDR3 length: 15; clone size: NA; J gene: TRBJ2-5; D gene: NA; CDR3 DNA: TGTGCCAGCACCCTAGAGGCCGGGGGTAAAGAGACCCAGTACTTC; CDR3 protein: CASTLEAGGKETQYF
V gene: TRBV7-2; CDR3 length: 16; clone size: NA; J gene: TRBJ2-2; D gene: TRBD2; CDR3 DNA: TGTGCCAGCAGCTTAGTTCCAGCGGGAAACACCGGGGAGCTGTTTTTT; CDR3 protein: CASSLVPAGNTGELFF
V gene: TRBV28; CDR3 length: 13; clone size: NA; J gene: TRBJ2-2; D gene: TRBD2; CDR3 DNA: TGTGCCAGCTACCGGGAGGGTATCGGGGAGCTGTTTTTT; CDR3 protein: CASYREGIGELFF
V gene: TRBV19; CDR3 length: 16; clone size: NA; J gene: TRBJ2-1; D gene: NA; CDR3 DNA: TGTGCCAGTAGTGACCTTACGGTGCGGAGGGTCAATGAGCAGTTCTTC; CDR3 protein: CASSDLTVRRVNEQFF
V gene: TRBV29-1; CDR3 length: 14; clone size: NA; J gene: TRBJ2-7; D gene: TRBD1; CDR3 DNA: TGCAGCGTTGACAGAGGGACAGGGCTCTACGAGCAGTACTTC; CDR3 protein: CSVDRGTGLYEQYF
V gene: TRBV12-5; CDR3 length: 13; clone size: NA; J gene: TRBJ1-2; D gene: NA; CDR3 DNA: TGTGCTAGTGCCCAGGGGTCTGGATATGGCTACACCTTC; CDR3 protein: CASAQGSGYGYTF
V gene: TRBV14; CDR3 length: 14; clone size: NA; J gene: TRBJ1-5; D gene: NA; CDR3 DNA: TGTGCCAGCAGCCCGGGCGGGCGAAATCAGCCCCAGCATTTT; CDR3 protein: CASSPGGRNQPQHF
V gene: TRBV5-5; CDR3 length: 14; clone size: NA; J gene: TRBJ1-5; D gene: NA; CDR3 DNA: TGTGCCAGCAGCGTTGACAGCGGGAATCAGCCCCAGCATTTT; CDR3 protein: CASSVDSGNQPQHF
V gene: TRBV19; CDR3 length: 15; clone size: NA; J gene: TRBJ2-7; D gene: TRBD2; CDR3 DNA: TGTGCCAGTAGTGGGGGCAGCGGGAGCTCCTACGAGCAGTACTTC; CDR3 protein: CASSGGSGSSYEQYF
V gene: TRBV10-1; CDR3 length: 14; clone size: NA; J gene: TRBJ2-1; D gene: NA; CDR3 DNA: TGCGCCAGCAGTGCGATTGGGCAAACCAATGAGCAGTTCTTC; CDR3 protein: CASSAIGQTNEQFF
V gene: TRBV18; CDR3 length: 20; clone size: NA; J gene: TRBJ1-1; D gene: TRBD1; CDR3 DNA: TGTGCCAGCTCACCGGGCGCCACAGGGGACAGGGGCATAAGGAACACTGAAGCTTTCTTT; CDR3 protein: CASSPGATGDRGIRNTEAFF
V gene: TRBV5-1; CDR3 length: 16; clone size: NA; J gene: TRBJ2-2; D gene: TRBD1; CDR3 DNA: TGCGCCAGCAACAACCCGGGGACAGGGGTGACCGGGGAGCTGTTTTTT; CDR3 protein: CASNNPGTGVTGELFF
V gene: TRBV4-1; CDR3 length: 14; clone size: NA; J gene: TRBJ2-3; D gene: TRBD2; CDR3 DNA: TGCGCCAGCAGCCAAGGAGACGGGGGGGATACGCAGTATTTT; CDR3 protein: CASSQGDGGDTQYF
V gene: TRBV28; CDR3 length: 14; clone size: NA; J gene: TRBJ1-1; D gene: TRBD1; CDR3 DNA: TGTGCCAGCAGAGTGGACAGGGGGAACACTGAAGCTTTCTTT; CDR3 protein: CASRVDRGNTEAFF